This T cell receptor beta chain was captured by sequencing in a study of shared T cell receptors in the human thymus. The CDR3 length is 14 residues. Germline V CDR1 and CDR2: MNHNY, SVGAGI (reference sequence). V lost 8 bases and J lost 7, with 15 bases in between. Assay: immunoSEQ multiplex PCR; the TCRdb copy retains only in-frame clones and omits some. The sample has about 660,000 clones, 87% seen once. This clone was seen a few times. These data were likewise used in another study, on human thymus T cells. That source notes: The authors found apparently biased V and J gene usage in thymic and blood repertoires. As related research reported, thymic repertoires overlapped highly among unrelated individuals.

The TCR was taken from a boy under two years old with a congenital heart defect. V is TRBV6-6 and J is TRBJ1-6, with D tentatively TRBD1 (6 bases). The sequenced material came from thymocytes. DNA for the CDR3: TGTGCCAGCTACTATGGGGGCGAAAATTCACCCCTCCACTTT. Residues: CASYYGGENSPLHF.